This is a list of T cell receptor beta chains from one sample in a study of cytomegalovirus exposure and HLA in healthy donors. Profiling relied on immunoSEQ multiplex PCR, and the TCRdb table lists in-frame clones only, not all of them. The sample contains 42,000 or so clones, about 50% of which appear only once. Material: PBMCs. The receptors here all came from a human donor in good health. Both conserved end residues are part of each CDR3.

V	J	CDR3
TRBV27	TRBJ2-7	CASSSYSQGSRYEQYF
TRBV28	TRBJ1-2	CASSLINREYGYTF
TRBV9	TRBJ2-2	CASSVDYSMRELFF
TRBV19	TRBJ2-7	CASSRQGYEQYF
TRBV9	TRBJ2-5	CASSVEQGRETQYF
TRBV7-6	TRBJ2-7	CASSLAPQGAKDEQYF
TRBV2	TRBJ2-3	CASILPFSLAGGLTDTQYF
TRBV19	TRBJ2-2	CASIPTSPGELFF
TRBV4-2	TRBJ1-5	CASSQDRQGHQPQHF
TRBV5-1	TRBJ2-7	CASSPQLAGGSYEQYF
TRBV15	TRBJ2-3	CATSRDGGEGTDTQYF
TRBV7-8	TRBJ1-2	CATKARVDSGYTF
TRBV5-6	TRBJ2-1	CASSLQGVKYNEQFF
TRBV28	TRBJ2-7	CASSFHKGAPYEQYF
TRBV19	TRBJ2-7	CASSIPQGYEQYF
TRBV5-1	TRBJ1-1	CASSLSTSTEAFF
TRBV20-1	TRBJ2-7	CSARLYEQYF
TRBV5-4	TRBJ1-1	CASSAGGTGMTTEAFF
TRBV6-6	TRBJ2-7	CASSLMGLAVEQYF
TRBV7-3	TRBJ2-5	CASSLYSSQETQYF
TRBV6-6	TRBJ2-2	CASSYSAVELFF
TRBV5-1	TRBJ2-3	CASSPERGGRDTQYF
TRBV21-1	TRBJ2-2	CASSESRTGENTGELFF
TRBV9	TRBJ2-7	CASSATGTGADEQYF
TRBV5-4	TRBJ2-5	CASSYGQGAQETQYF
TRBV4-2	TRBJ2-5	CASSSQQGGWETQYF
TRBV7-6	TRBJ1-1	CASSPRGGGEGITEAFF
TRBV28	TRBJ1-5	CASSSGLPNQPQHF
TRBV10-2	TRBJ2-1	CASSDPGLAGAYNEQFF
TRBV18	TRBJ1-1	CASSPRGGYTEAFF
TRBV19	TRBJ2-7	CASSIRGLVKPYEQYF
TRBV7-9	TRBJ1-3	CASSSRQGLSSGNTIYF
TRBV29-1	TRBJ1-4	CSVGAEKLFF
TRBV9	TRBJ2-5	CASSVGTDQETQYF
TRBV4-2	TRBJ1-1	CASSQEAAGTRGTEAFF
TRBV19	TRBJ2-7	CASSRLRDRPHEQYF
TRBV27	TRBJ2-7	CASSLRGGTYEQYF
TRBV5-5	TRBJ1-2	CASSLGGTAESYTF
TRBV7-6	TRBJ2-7	CASSSKPGLSDYEQYF
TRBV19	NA	CASSKQGLAGAFNTGELFF
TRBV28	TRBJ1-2	CASSLWSSYGYTF
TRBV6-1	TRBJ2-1	CASSLIRGNEQFF
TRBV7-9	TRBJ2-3	CASSFVESTQYF
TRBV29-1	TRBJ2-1	CSVPTRAYNEQFF
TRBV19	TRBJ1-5	CASSIPGEGGNQPQHF